Listed below are T cell receptor beta chains from one sample, sequenced in a study of cytomegalovirus exposure and HLA in healthy donors. Method: immunoSEQ multiplex PCR; TCRdb's copy keeps in-frame clones and lacks some. The sample holds roughly 200,000 clones, over 65% seen once. Sequences were obtained from PBMCs. The receptors here all came from a man in his forties in good health and CMV-seropositive. Both conserved end residues are part of each CDR3. D genes are given only for firm matches. Not every row has a clone size; where given, it reads once, few, many or a size class.

>once|15|TRBJ2-5|TRBD1|TRBV6-1
CASSPRTGLQETQYF
TGTGCCAGCAGTCCCCGGACAGGGTTGCAAGAGACCCAGTACTTC
>few|14|TRBJ2-7|.|TRBV5-1
CASSLGAKGNEQYF
TGCGCCAGCAGCTTGGGCGCAAAGGGGAACGAGCAGTACTTC
>few|11|TRBJ2-7|TRBD1|TRBV30
CAWTGAYEQYF
TGTGCGTGGACAGGGGCCTACGAGCAGTACTTC
>.|11|TRBJ2-2|.|TRBV28
CASSSRGELFF
TGTGCCAGCAGTTCTCGGGGGGAGCTGTTTTTT
>once|14|TRBJ2-7|.|TRBV27
CASIWGVGSYEQYF
TGTGCCAGCATCTGGGGGGTAGGGTCCTACGAGCAGTACTTC
>.|17|TRBJ2-3|.|TRBV6-4
CASSDTTGDRVTDTQYF
TGTGCCAGCAGTGACACCACGGGGGACCGCGTCACAGATACGCAGTATTTT
>.|16|TRBJ2-1|.|TRBV2
CASSGLAGLSYNEQFF
TGTGCCAGCAGTGGGTTGGCGGGTCTCTCCTACAATGAGCAGTTCTTC
>.|16|TRBJ2-7|TRBD2|TRBV6-5
CASSSLLAGGTYEQYF
TGTGCCAGCAGTTCGTTACTAGCGGGAGGGACCTACGAGCAGTACTTC
>.|9|TRBJ2-3|.|TRBV29-1
CSVADTQYF
TGCAGCGTTGCGGATACGCAGTATTTT
>.|14|TRBJ2-7|TRBD1|TRBV10-3
CATTGQGEVDEQYF
TGTGCCACAACCGGACAGGGGGAGGTCGACGAGCAGTACTTC
>.|16|TRBJ1-1|TRBD1|TRBV18
CASSPVGQGAGAEAFF
TGTGCCAGCTCACCCGTGGGACAGGGGGCTGGGGCTGAAGCTTTCTTT
>.|15|TRBJ2-3|TRBD1|TRBV6-4
CASSFQGANFDTQYF
TGTGCCAGCAGTTTTCAGGGGGCAAATTTTGATACGCAGTATTTT
>.|11|TRBJ2-7|.|TRBV6-5
CASSPAYEQYF
TGTGCCAGCAGTCCCGCCTACGAGCAGTACTTC
>.|13|TRBJ2-1|TRBD1|TRBV19
CATGTVSYNEQFF
TGTGCAACCGGGACAGTCTCCTACAATGAGCAGTTCTTC
>few|14|TRBJ2-7|TRBD1|TRBV5-4
CASSLEDRGHEQYF
TGTGCCAGCAGCTTGGAGGACAGGGGCCACGAGCAGTACTTC
>.|13|TRBJ2-7|.|TRBV5-1
CASSRGQPYEQYF
TGCGCCAGCAGCCGTGGACAGCCCTACGAGCAGTACTTC
>.|18|TRBJ2-7|TRBD2|TRBV29-1
CSALAGLAGGPGTYEQYF
TGCAGCGCCCTAGCTGGACTAGCGGGAGGGCCGGGGACCTACGAGCAGTACTTC
>.|14|TRBJ1-1|.|TRBV5-1
CASSLGQIGTEAFF
TGCGCCAGCAGCCTAGGACAGATCGGCACTGAAGCTTTCTTT
>.|16|TRBJ2-3|TRBD2|TRBV7-6
CASSLRISGRNNTQYF
TGTGCCAGCAGCTTAAGGATTAGCGGGAGGAATAATACGCAGTATTTT
>.|15|TRBJ2-3|.|TRBV6-1
CASSFNRDKTHTQYF
TGTGCCAGCAGTTTTAACCGGGACAAGACTCATACGCAGTATTTT
>.|15|TRBJ1-6|TRBD1|TRBV28
CASSRSGTGVSPLHF
TGTGCCAGCAGTCGATCCGGGACAGGAGTTTCACCCCTCCACTTT